Listed here are 27 T cell receptor beta chains from one sample, sequenced in a study of response to subunit inactivated influenza vaccine. TCRdb redid the calling of the RT-PCR reads with MiXCR, one entry per CDR3 protein. Here the sample spans some 570,000 distinct CDR3 sequences, approximately 10% being singletons. These data are also associated with another study on T cells expressing NK-cell markers. As that study records: For TCR beta, cDNA was produced by 5'RACE template switching with UMIs.

The material sequenced was PBMCs from blood, taken on the day of vaccination. The receptors stem from a man aged 50 to 60 who received an inactivated influenza vaccine.

This clonotype was found a few times. The rearrangement links TRBV25-1 to TRBJ2-1, with D uncertain. This CDR3 is 13 amino acids long. V was pared by 2 bases and J by 9 bases, with 11 bases between. CDR1 is MGHDK and CDR2 is SYGVNS in the germline V gene. CDR3 sequence: CASSEGRQVEQFF. DNA for the CDR3: TGTGCCAGCAGTGAAGGCCGGCAGGTTGAGCAGTTCTTC.

The chain recombines TRBV9 with TRBJ2-7; 8 nucleotides line up with TRBD1. The CDR3 is made up of 14 amino acids. V trimming: 4 bases; J trimming: 3 bases; junction bases outside the gene matches: 6. CDR1 SGDLS and CDR2 YYNGEE come from the germline V gene. CDR3 region: CASSPTGDDYEQYF. CDR3 nucleotides: TGTGCCAGCAGCCCGACAGGGGATGACTACGAGCAGTACTTC.

J is TRBJ2-1 and V is TRBV4-2, with TRBD2 as a possible D gene (7 bases). The germline V gene encodes CDR1 LGHNA and CDR2 YNFKEQ. The V and J ends lost 11 bases and 7 bases respectively, with 15 bases between them. The CDR3 has 12 amino acids. The CDR3 coding sequence is TGTGCCGCGGGGGAAGGGGGAAATGAGCAGTTCTTC. Protein: CAAGEGGNEQFF.

The gene calls are TRBV18 and TRBJ2-1, with D tentatively TRBD1 (5 bases). Trimming removed 3 bases at V and 2 bases at J, with 11 bases between. Germline V CDR1 and CDR2: KGHSH, LQKENI. The CDR3 length is 15 residues. The CDR3 DNA is TGTGCCAGCTCACCGGACATTGGTGCCTACAATGAGCAGTTCTTC. This encodes CASSPDIGAYNEQFF.

V usage is TRBV6-5 and J usage is TRBJ2-5; D remains ambiguous. The germline CDR1 and CDR2 sequences are MNHEY and SVGAGI. V was shortened by 6 bases and J by 4 bases, with 9 bases between the two germline ends. The CDR3 runs to 12 residues. CDR3 bases: TGTGCCAGCAGCCCGAGCTTAGAGACCCAGTACTTC. Its translation is CASSPSLETQYF.

The V call is TRBV6-1, the J call TRBJ2-1; 12 nucleotides match TRBD2. CDR3 length equals 16 residues. CDR1 is MNHNS, CDR2 SASEGT, per germline. V shed 4 bases and J 8 bases; nucleotides not matched to a gene: 9. CDR3 coding DNA: TGTGCCAGCAGTGCAATGACTAGCGGGAGATTCGATGAGCAGTTCTTC. Translating it yields CASSAMTSGRFDEQFF.

This clonotype was observed at least ten times. V gene TRBV2 combines with J gene TRBJ2-7; TRBD1 aligns across 10 bases. The ends lost 0 bases at V and 3 bases at J; junction bases unmatched: 23. The CDR3 sequence is 22 residues long. Germline V gene lookup returns CDR1 SNHLY and CDR2 FYNNEI. The CDR3 DNA is TGTGCCAGCAGTGAAGCAACCTACGTACCGCGACAGGGGGCGAAGAATGTCTACGAGCAGTACTTC. This encodes CASSEATYVPRQGAKNVYEQYF.

This clonotype turned up a few times. V and J are TRBV5-1 and TRBJ2-5; unclear D gene. The CDR3 consists of 15 residues. The germline gives CDR1 SGHRS, CDR2 YFSETQ. Trimming removed 2 bases at V and 1 base at J, with 12 bases between. CDR3 amino acids: CASSLGDHPQETQYF. CDR3 sequence (DNA): TGCGCCAGCAGCTTAGGCGATCACCCCCAAGAGACCCAGTACTTC.

This clonotype was counted a few times. The V gene is TRBV20-1, the J gene TRBJ1-2; tentatively, D is TRBD1 (6 bases). The CDR3 sequence is 13 residues long. CDR1 and CDR2 from the germline V gene are DFQATT and SNEGSKA (reference sequence). DNA of the CDR3: TGCATTGCAGGGGAAACTCTTAACTATGGCTACACCTTC. Its translation is CIAGETLNYGYTF.

This clonotype appeared many times. This chain joins TRBV4-1 and TRBJ2-7; D is unresolved. This CDR3 has 15 residues. CDR1 and CDR2 from the germline V gene are MGHRA and YSYEKL. Trimming removed 1 base at V and 2 bases at J, with 12 bases between. The CDR3 coding sequence is TGCGCCAGCAGCCAAGTATTGGAAATGACCTACGAGCAGTACTTC. Translated, it gives CASSQVLEMTYEQYF.

This clonotype was detected a few times. The chain employs TRBV4-3 and TRBJ2-3; D is perhaps TRBD1 or TRBD2 (5 bases each). The CDR3 is made up of 16 amino acids. The germline V and J ends were trimmed by 4 bases and 1 base, with 15 bases remaining between them. Germline V CDR1 and CDR2: LGHNA, YSLEER. The CDR3 loop reads CASSLTGTPGTDTQYF. DNA for the CDR3: TGCGCCAGCAGCCTCACCGGGACGCCAGGCACAGATACGCAGTATTTT.

This clonotype was seen a few times. V and J are TRBV4-3 and TRBJ2-2; D may be TRBD2 (5 bases). The germline V gene has CDR1 LGHNA and CDR2 YSLEER. The CDR3 spans 16 residues. Trimming took off 4 bases at V and 4 bases at J, with 16 bases between the two ends. The CDR3 here is CASSPQTGVTTGELFF. CDR3 DNA sequence: TGCGCCAGCAGCCCACAAACCGGGGTTACCACCGGGGAGCTGTTTTTT.

This chain joins TRBV6-2 or TRBV6-3 and TRBJ2-7; D gene unclear. The germline V and J ends were trimmed by 5 bases and 3 bases, with 11 bases remaining between them. Germline V CDR1 and CDR2: MNHEY, SVGEGT. CDR3 length: 13 residues. The CDR3 DNA follows: TGTGCCAGCAGTAAGGGCGGAGACTACGAGCAGTACTTC. Its translation is CASSKGGDYEQYF.

This clonotype was observed many times. The chain combines TRBV5-1 with TRBJ1-1; tentatively, D is TRBD1 (5 bases). Trimming took 3 bases from V and 3 from J, leaving 18 bases between them. This CDR3 is built from 16 residues. CDR1 and CDR2 from the germline V gene are SGHRS and YFSETQ. The CDR3, as DNA: TGCGCCAGCAGCTCCCTCCCGGGGGGTTTGGACACTGAAGCTTTCTTT. Its translation is CASSSLPGGLDTEAFF.

The CDR3 here is CASSQTRGEQFF. DNA of the CDR3: TGCGCCAGCAGCCAAACGAGGGGTGAGCAGTTCTTC. The rearrangement uses TRBV4-3 and TRBJ2-1; D is perhaps TRBD1 or TRBD2 (5 bases each). The CDR3 loop spans 12 amino acids. V lost 2 bases to trimming and J lost 9 bases, with 8 bases between them. CDR1 LGHNA and CDR2 YSLEER come from the germline V gene.

This clonotype was seen a handful of times. The chain uses TRBV7-9 and TRBJ2-3, with D maybe TRBD2 (5 bases). The CDR3 totals 14 residues. Trimming cost V 1 base and J 4 bases, with 9 bases left between them. Germline CDR1 SEHNR, CDR2 FQNEAQ (reference sequence). As DNA, the CDR3 is TGTGCCAGCAGCTTAGAGGCGGGTTCAGATACGCAGTATTTT. It yields the protein CASSLEAGSDTQYF. Complete variable domain (other parts from reference TRBV7-9 and TRBJ2-3): DTGVSQNPRHKITKRGQNVTFRCDPISEHNRLYWYRQTLGQGPEFLTYFQNEAQLEKSRLLSDRFSAERPKGSFSTLEIQRTEQGDSAMYLCASSLEAGSDTQYFGPGTRLTVL.

The chain joins TRBV12-3 or TRBV12-4 to TRBJ1-5; D possibly corresponds to TRBD1 (5 bases). This CDR3 is built from 15 residues. V lost 6 bases and J lost 7, with 19 bases in between. CDR3 bases: TGTGCCAGCAGCGGGCGGCAGGGTGGTAGGCAGCCCCAGCATTTT. The encoded protein is CASSGRQGGRQPQHF.

The V gene is TRBV7-2, the J gene TRBJ2-1; 10 bases match TRBD2. The CDR3 contains 17 residues. Trimming at V came to 2 bases and at J to 6 bases, leaving 10 bases not matched to a gene. Germline V gene sequence: CDR1 SGHTA, CDR2 FQGNSA. The CDR3 bases are TGTGCCAGCAGCTTACGGCTAGCGGGAGAAAGGTCCAATGAGCAGTTCTTC. Its protein product is CASSLRLAGERSNEQFF.

This chain links TRBV20-1 with TRBJ2-2, with 10 bases lining up with TRBD2. CDR1 DFQATT and CDR2 SNEGSKA come from the germline V gene (reference sequence). V lost 3 bases to trimming and J lost 2 bases; unmatched junction nucleotides: 3. The CDR3 spans 15 residues. CDR3 in amino acids: CSASERGGNTGELFF. The CDR3 DNA follows: TGCAGTGCTAGTGAGCGGGGGGGAAACACCGGGGAGCTGTTTTTT.

This clonotype was seen more than once but under ten times. This chain connects TRBV6-2 or TRBV6-3 to TRBJ2-7, with 8 bases that match TRBD1. This CDR3 is 17 amino acids long. Germline lookup yields CDR1 MNHEY and CDR2 SVGEGT. The V segment lost 5 bases and the J segment 0 bases; nucleotides outside the gene matches: 12. CDR3 sequence (DNA): TGTGCCAGCAGTCTTCAATCACAGGGGGAGAGCTCCTACGAGCAGTACTTC. Encoded protein: CASSLQSQGESSYEQYF.

There are many counts of this clonotype. J is TRBJ2-2 and V is TRBV5-4, with 7 bases lining up with TRBD2. Germline CDR1 is SGHNT and CDR2 is YYREEE (reference sequence). The CDR3 has 15 residues. Losses at the gene ends were 1 base for V and 4 bases for J; bases not matched to a gene: 4. CDR3 loop: CASSLSAGVTGELFF. For the CDR3, the DNA is TGTGCCAGCAGCTTGTCGGCGGGAGTCACCGGGGAGCTGTTTTTT.

V and J are TRBV5-1 and TRBJ2-3, with 7 bases fitting TRBD1. The V gene end was trimmed by 4 bases and the J gene end by 9 bases; junction bases not matched to a gene: 2. From germline, CDR1 is SGHRS and CDR2 YFSETQ. This CDR3 is built from 11 residues. The CDR3 coding sequence is TGCGCCAGCAGCGGGGACAGAACGCAGTATTTT. This translates into CASSGDRTQYF.

This clonotype was counted only a few times. This sequence joins TRBV27 and TRBJ2-3; tentatively, D is TRBD2 (7 bases). V was cut by 6 bases and J by 1 base, with 14 bases left in between. Germline loops: CDR1 MNHEY, CDR2 SMNVEV (reference sequence). The CDR3 is 15 residues long. This chain's CDR3 is CASSRQGGGTDTQYF. The CDR3 nucleotides are TGTGCCAGCAGCCGTCAAGGGGGGGGCACAGATACGCAGTATTTT.

This chain connects TRBV7-2 to TRBJ2-2; unclear D gene. Germline V gene sequence: CDR1 SGHTA, CDR2 FQGNSA. V was trimmed by 3 bases and J by 4 bases, leaving 9 bases between them. This CDR3 is built from 14 residues. CDR3 DNA sequence: TGTGCCAGCAGCTTGGAACGCACCACCGGGGAGCTGTTTTTT. It is translated as CASSLERTTGELFF.

The chain carries TRBV14 and TRBJ1-1; D remains ambiguous. In germline, CDR1 is SGHDN, CDR2 FVKESK. The CDR3 runs to 13 residues. Trimming removed 0 bases at V and 4 bases at J, with 6 bases between. The CDR3 spells CASSQEFVTEAFF. The CDR3 DNA sequence: TGTGCCAGCAGCCAAGAATTTGTCACTGAAGCTTTCTTT. The variable domain in full, completed from reference TRBV14 and TRBJ1-1, reads EAGVTQFPSHSVIEKGQTVTLRCDPISGHDNLYWYRRVMGKEIKFLLHFVKESKQDESGMPNNRFLAERTGGTYSTLKVQPAELEDSGVYFCASSQEFVTEAFFGQGTRLTVV.

This clonotype was found a few times. The rearrangement links TRBV5-1 to TRBJ2-7, with D perhaps matching TRBD2 (6 bases). This CDR3 is 17 amino acids long. Germline V lookup: CDR1 SGHRS, CDR2 YFSETQ. V lost 4 bases and J lost 5, with 25 bases in between. This CDR3 reads CASSPGLGQGGSNEQYF. The CDR3 DNA follows: TGCGCCAGCAGCCCAGGTTTGGGGCAGGGAGGATCGAACGAGCAGTACTTC.

This chain joins TRBV11-2 and TRBJ2-3; maybe TRBD1 (7 bases). V was cut by 5 bases and J by 4 bases, with 16 bases left in between. CDR1 and CDR2 (germline): SGHAT, FQNNGV. The CDR3 contains 15 residues. The CDR3 sequence: CASSPITGEADTQYF. CDR3 sequence (DNA): TGTGCCAGCAGCCCGATCACAGGGGAGGCAGATACGCAGTATTTT. Full variable domain (rest looked up from reference TRBV11-2 and TRBJ2-3): EAGVAQSPRYKIIEKRQSVAFWCNPISGHATLYWYQQILGQGPKLLIQFQNNGVVDDSQLPKDRFSAERLKGVDSTLKIQPAKLEDSAVYLCASSPITGEADTQYFGPGTRLTVL.